The 16 T cell receptor beta chains below all came from one sample that was sequenced in a study of shared clonotypes between healthy human individuals. Produced via immunoSEQ multiplex PCR; TCRdb's table is partial and in-frame only. This table has millions of clones, roughly nine tenths appearing once. The material sequenced was naive CD4+ T cells sorted from blood. Documented subset: CD45RA+ positively selected. The source of these receptors is a man between 18 and 29 years old in good health.

A word on this clone: The sample contains more than one DNA sequence encoding this CDR3. The chain carries TRBV5-1 and TRBJ2-5; 10 bases align to TRBD2. With V trimmed by 4 bases and J by 5 bases, 11 bases remained unmatched. This CDR3 is built from 16 residues. Germline V CDR1 and CDR2: SGHRS, YFSETQ. The CDR3 protein is CASSPGVAGGRETQYF. Written as DNA, the CDR3 is TGCGCCAGCAGCCCTGGGGTAGCGGGGGGCCGGGAGACCCAGTACTTC.

This CDR3 is CASSWGRNTEAFF. CDR3 bases: TGTGCCAGCAGTTGGGGAAGGAACACTGAAGCTTTCTTT. V and J are TRBV6-5 and TRBJ1-1; no firm D call. This CDR3 is 13 amino acids long. Trimming stripped 4 bases from V and 1 base from J, with 7 bases between. Germline V CDR1 and CDR2: MNHEY, SVGAGI.

The genes are TRBV7-3 and TRBJ2-5, with D perhaps given as TRBD1 or TRBD2 (5 bases each). Per the germline V gene, CDR1 is SGHTA and CDR2 is FQGTGA. The CDR3 is 14 residues long. V gave up 5 bases and J gave up 1 base, with 11 bases separating them. Written as DNA, the CDR3 is TGTGCCAGCAGCAGATACGGGGCCCAAGAGACCCAGTACTTC. This gives the protein CASSRYGAQETQYF.

This clone was counted a single time. Other DNA variants within this sample encode the same CDR3. The genes are TRBV5-1 and TRBJ2-7, with D unclear. The CDR3 is 15 residues long. V lost 4 bases, J lost 0 bases, and 14 bases lay in between. Germline V lookup: CDR1 SGHRS, CDR2 YFSETQ. The CDR3 coding sequence is TGCGCCAGCAGCCGGGCGACGGTTAGCTCCTACGAGCAGTACTTC. Its protein is CASSRATVSSYEQYF.

The chain joins TRBV11-2 to TRBJ2-6, with D tentatively TRBD1 or TRBD2 (5 bases each). The CDR3 has 15 residues. V was shortened by 6 bases and J by 2 bases, with 11 bases between the two germline ends. Germline CDR1 is SGHAT and CDR2 is FQNNGV. Written as DNA, the CDR3 is TGTGCCAGCAGGGGGGTAGCTACTGGGGCCAACGTCCTGACTTTC. It is translated as CASRGVATGANVLTF.

In regard to this clone: The sample carries other DNA sequences with the same CDR3. The chain couples TRBV18 to TRBJ2-2; D perhaps matches TRBD1 (5 bases). Germline CDR1 and CDR2: KGHSH and LQKENI. The CDR3 runs 15 residues. V lost 3 bases and J lost 0, with 8 bases in between. CDR3 in amino acids: CASSPQGPNTGELFF. CDR3 DNA: TGTGCCAGCTCACCCCAGGGTCCGAACACCGGGGAGCTGTTTTTT.

This chain uses TRBV7-2 with TRBJ2-1; D gene unclear. The CDR3 consists of 16 residues. CDR1 and CDR2 from the germline V gene are SGHTA and FQGNSA. Trimming left V 7 bases short and J 0 bases short, with 16 bases between. As DNA, the CDR3 is TGTGCCAGCACCTTCGACACTTTGGGCTCCTACAATGAGCAGTTCTTC. This sequence encodes CASTFDTLGSYNEQFF. Looking up the rest from reference TRBV7-2 and TRBJ2-1 gives the full variable domain: GAGVSQSPSNKVTEKGKDVELRCDPISGHTALYWYRQSLGQGLEFLIYFQGNSAPDKSGLPSDRFSAERTGGSVSTLTIQRTQQEDSAVYLCASTFDTLGSYNEQFFGPGTRLTVL.

As concerns this clone: The same CDR3 arises from other DNA sequences in this sample as well. The chain combines TRBV7-2 with TRBJ1-1; D unresolved. V was cut by 1 base and J by 0 bases, with 9 bases left in between. The CDR3 length is 15 residues. Germline-derived CDR1 and CDR2 are SGHTA and FQGNSA. The CDR3 bases are TGTGCCAGCAGCTTAGGCCGCAGGATGAACACTGAAGCTTTCTTT. Residues: CASSLGRRMNTEAFF.

The chain has TRBV5-1 and TRBJ2-2; possible D gene TRBD1, 5 bases. The V and J ends lost 5 bases and 3 bases respectively, with 11 bases between them. The germline CDR1 and CDR2 sequences are SGHRS and YFSETQ. The CDR3 contains 14 residues. For the CDR3, the DNA is TGCGCCAGCAGAGGAACAGGATACACCGGGGAGCTGTTTTTT. It specifies CASRGTGYTGELFF.

On this clone itself: Distinct nucleotide sequences in the sample also encode this CDR3. This chain uses TRBV15 with TRBJ2-7, with 8 bases matching TRBD1. The germline V gene encodes CDR1 LNHNV and CDR2 YYDKDF (reference sequence). J lost 3 bases, V lost 0 bases, and 4 bases had no gene match. There are 15 residues in the CDR3. This CDR3 reads CATSREGTGVYEQYF. DNA of the CDR3: TGTGCCACCAGCAGAGAAGGGACAGGTGTCTACGAGCAGTACTTC. The full variable domain, completed using reference TRBV15 and TRBJ2-7, is DAMVIQNPRYQVTQFGKPVTLSCSQTLNHNVMYWYQQKSSQAPKLLFHYYDKDFNNEADTPDNFQSRRPNTSFCFLDIRSPGLGDTAMYLCATSREGTGVYEQYFGPGTRLTVT.

This clone was seen only once. The J gene is TRBJ2-1, the V gene TRBV5-1, with D perhaps assigned TRBD1 or TRBD2 (6 bases each). V dropped 0 bases and J dropped 6 bases, with 13 bases sitting between them. This CDR3 spans 15 amino acids. CDR1 is SGHRS, CDR2 YFSETQ, per germline. Written as DNA, the CDR3 is TGCGCCAGCAGCTTGGGGGGGGCGCCCCGCAATGAGCAGTTCTTC. Protein: CASSLGGAPRNEQFF.

This sequence joins TRBV7-2 and TRBJ2-3; TRBD2 aligns across 8 bases. The CDR3 runs to 16 residues. The ends lost 5 bases at V and 0 bases at J; junction bases unmatched: 7. Per the germline V gene, CDR1 is SGHTA and CDR2 is FQGNSA. The CDR3 DNA follows: TGTGCCAGCAGCCGAAGCCTAGCGGGCAGCACAGATACGCAGTATTTT. Translated, it gives CASSRSLAGSTDTQYF.

Note on this clone: The identical CDR3 is also encoded by other nucleotide sequences in the sample. The chain recombines TRBV6-1 with TRBJ2-7; 12 bases line up with TRBD1. CDR1 is MNHNS and CDR2 is SASEGT in the germline V gene. The CDR3 loop spans 14 amino acids. V lost 6 bases, J lost 6 bases, and 6 bases stayed unmatched. CDR3: CASRAGTGGFEQYF. CDR3 coding DNA: TGTGCCAGCAGGGCCGGGACAGGGGGCTTCGAGCAGTACTTC.

This CDR3 reads CASSQTTIGFNEQFF. The CDR3, as DNA: TGTGCCAGCAGTCAGACCACCATCGGGTTCAATGAGCAGTTCTTC. This chain connects TRBV7-2 to TRBJ2-1; D not certain. The CDR3 length is 15 residues. The V end lost 6 bases, the J end lost 6 bases, and 18 bases lay between the germline ends. CDR1 and CDR2 (germline): SGHTA, FQGNSA.

The chain joins TRBV6-1 to TRBJ1-6, with TRBD1 matching 7 bases. Germline lookup yields CDR1 MNHNS and CDR2 SASEGT. This CDR3 contains 13 residues. V trimming: 7 bases; J trimming: 8 bases; junction bases outside the gene matches: 5. Written as DNA, the CDR3 is TGTGCCAGCACCGACAGGGTAGATTCACCCCTCCACTTT. This sequence encodes CASTDRVDSPLHF.

This clone was seen only a few times. The chain couples TRBV12-5 to TRBJ1-5, with unresolved D. The V and J ends lost 3 bases and 9 bases respectively, with 9 bases between them. Looked up from germline, CDR1 is LGHNT and CDR2 is FRNRAP. CDR3 length: 12 residues. CDR3 amino acids: CASGFEGWPQHF. The CDR3, as DNA: TGTGCTAGTGGTTTTGAGGGTTGGCCCCAGCATTTT.